This passage covers 22 T cell receptor beta chains from one sample sequenced in a study of cytotoxic CD8 clonotypes in ibrutinib-treated CLL. Using immunoSEQ multiplex PCR, the repertoire was profiled, and TCRdb retains in-frame clones only, with some absent. The sample holds about 44,000 clones, roughly two thirds seen once. The sample here was PBMCs, taken after 12 months of ibrutinib treatment. The receptors were gathered from a human donor with chronic lymphocytic leukemia.

This clone was seen a few times. This chain connects TRBV4-1 to TRBJ2-6, with 11 bases fitting TRBD1. The ends lost 2 bases at V and 0 bases at J; junction bases unmatched: 3. Germline CDR1 is MGHRA and CDR2 is YSYEKL. The CDR3 loop spans 18 amino acids. This chain's CDR3 is CASSQSGTGGSGANVLTF. In DNA form, the CDR3 reads TGCGCCAGCAGCCAAAGTGGGACAGGGGGCTCTGGGGCCAACGTCCTGACTTTC.

V and J are TRBV6-5 and TRBJ2-7; 10 bases line up with TRBD2. In germline, CDR1 is MNHEY, CDR2 SVGAGI. The CDR3 consists of 14 residues. After removal of 6 bases from V and 2 bases from J, the junction contained 4 bases not matched to a gene. The CDR3: CASRQSGGAYEQYF. The CDR3 region has the DNA TGTGCCAGCAGACAGAGCGGGGGGGCCTACGAGCAGTACTTC.

V gene TRBV5-5 combines with J gene TRBJ1-5; perhaps TRBD1 as D (5 bases). V was pared by 0 bases and J by 6 bases, with 10 bases between. The CDR3 loop spans 14 amino acids. Germline V gene data show CDR1 as SGHKS and CDR2 as YYEKEE (reference sequence). The DNA of the CDR3 is TGTGCCAGCAGCTTGGTGGGGGGTGGTCAGCCCCAGCATTTT. It is translated as CASSLVGGGQPQHF.

This clone was recorded a few times. This rearrangement joins TRBV19 to TRBJ1-5; D not resolved. Looked up from germline, CDR1 is LNHDA and CDR2 is SQIVND (reference sequence). Trimming stripped 3 bases from V and 5 bases from J, with 8 bases between. The CDR3 consists of 13 residues. CDR3 residues: CASSIQDYQPQHF. The DNA of the CDR3 is TGTGCCAGTAGTATCCAGGACTATCAGCCCCAGCATTTT. The full variable domain, completed using reference TRBV19 and TRBJ1-5, is DGGITQSPKYLFRKEGQNVTLSCEQNLNHDAMYWYRQDPGQGLRLIYYSQIVNDFQKGDIAEGYSVSREKKESFPLTVTSAQKNPTAFYLCASSIQDYQPQHFGDGTRLSIL.

V and J are TRBV18 and TRBJ1-2; 10 positions agree with TRBD1. Per germline, CDR1 KGHSH and CDR2 LQKENI. With V trimmed by 2 bases and J by 2 bases, 5 bases remained unmatched. This CDR3 region has 16 residues. CDR3 sequence: CASSPGTGVSNYGYTF. CDR3 DNA: TGTGCCAGCTCACCAGGGACAGGGGTTTCGAACTATGGCTACACCTTC.

The rearrangement links TRBV30 to TRBJ2-3; tentative D call: TRBD1 (5 bases). CDR3 size: 14 residues. The V end was cut by 4 bases, the J end by 2 bases, with 13 bases between. Germline V gene sequence: CDR1 GTSNPN, CDR2 SVGIG (reference sequence). CDR3 region: CAWTGARITDTQYF. The CDR3 DNA sequence: TGTGCCTGGACTGGGGCCAGAATCACAGATACGCAGTATTTT.

This chain's CDR3 is CASSPGGAQYGYTF. CDR3 coding DNA: TGTGCCAGCTCACCAGGAGGGGCTCAGTATGGCTACACCTTC. The chain uses TRBV18 and TRBJ1-2; the D gene is possibly TRBD1 (5 bases). Trimming stripped 2 bases from V and 5 bases from J, with 12 bases between. The germline V gene has CDR1 KGHSH and CDR2 LQKENI. CDR3 length: 14 residues.

The chain carries TRBV9 and TRBJ2-1; the match to TRBD2 covers 14 bases. Germline trimming cut 4 bases from V and 7 bases from J; bases unmatched to any gene: 7. The CDR3 extends over 16 amino acids. CDR1 and CDR2 from the germline V gene are SGDLS and YYNGEE. In DNA, the CDR3 is TGTGCCAGCAGCTTTCGACTAGCGGGGGGGACGAATGAGCAGTTCTTC. It translates to CASSFRLAGGTNEQFF.

The chain combines TRBV7-9 with TRBJ2-1; 7 bases match TRBD1. The CDR3 runs to 14 residues. Trimming cost V 7 bases and J 5 bases; bases outside gene matches: 8. Germline CDR1 SEHNR, CDR2 FQNEAQ (reference sequence). As DNA, the CDR3 is TGTGCCAGCATCGAGACAGGGTCCCACAATGAGCAGTTCTTC. Translation gives CASIETGSHNEQFF.

J is TRBJ2-7 and V is TRBV4-2; 13 nucleotides line up with TRBD2. This CDR3 is 15 amino acids long. Germline CDR1 and CDR2: LGHNA and YNFKEQ. V lost 1 base and J lost 6; bases outside the gene matches: 3. CDR3 sequence (DNA): TGTGCCAGCAGCCAAGTAGGGACTAGCGGGGCCGAGCAGTACTTC. This gives the protein CASSQVGTSGAEQYF.

The chain uses TRBV21-1 and TRBJ2-5; the table's D call TRBD2 went unverified against the DNA. TRBV21-1 is assigned pseudogene status. The CDR3 runs to 11 residues. CDR3: CASSNRETQYF. CDR3 DNA sequence: TGTGCCAGCAGCAATCGAGAGACCCAGTACTTC.

The V gene is TRBV18, the J gene TRBJ2-3; tentatively, D is TRBD1 (5 bases). The CDR3 covers 16 residues. Germline loops: CDR1 KGHSH, CDR2 LQKENI. V was pared by 3 bases and J by 1 base, with 14 bases between. The CDR3 nucleotides read TGTGCCAGCTCACCCTGGGCAGGGTTTGGCACAGATACGCAGTATTTT. Residues: CASSPWAGFGTDTQYF.

The sample holds many counts of this clone. The J gene is TRBJ1-5, the V gene TRBV21-1. TRBV21-1 is termed a pseudogene. The CDR3 is made up of 15 amino acids. The CDR3 nucleotides are TGTGCCAGCAGCAAATTAGTTGGGGGGAATCAGCCCCAGCATTTT. As protein: CASSKLVGGNQPQHF.

The chain has TRBV5-1 and TRBJ2-3; weak D call: TRBD1 (5 bases). This CDR3 is 15 amino acids long. V shed 2 bases and J shed 4 bases, with 14 bases lying between them. Germline values: CDR1 SGHRS, CDR2 YFSETQ. CDR3 loop: CASSFGAAFPDTQYF. The CDR3 DNA follows: TGCGCCAGCAGCTTTGGGGCTGCCTTCCCAGATACGCAGTATTTT.

J is TRBJ2-7 and V is TRBV27; D gene ambiguous. Germline-derived CDR1 and CDR2 are MNHEY and SMNVEV (reference sequence). Trimming left V 1 base short and J 7 bases short, with 8 bases between. The CDR3 runs to 12 residues. In nucleotides, the CDR3 is TGTGCCAGCAGTTTATTATTAGGGGAGCAGTACTTC. It encodes CASSLLLGEQYF.

The chain joins TRBV5-1 to TRBJ1-3; D uncertain. The CDR3 contains 13 residues. V was shortened by 2 bases and J by 2 bases, with 5 bases between the two germline ends. Looked up from germline, CDR1 is SGHRS and CDR2 is YFSETQ. Written as DNA, the CDR3 is TGCGCCAGCAGCTTATTTGCTGGAAACACCATATATTTT. It encodes CASSLFAGNTIYF.

The gene calls are TRBV7-2 and TRBJ1-2; D not certain. Deletions cut 7 bases from V and 5 bases from J, with 17 bases between. This CDR3 spans 14 amino acids. Germline CDR1 reads SGHTA; CDR2 reads FQGNSA. CDR3 nucleotides: TGTGCCAGCACCATCCTCCCCGGATCATATGGCTACACCTTC. Its translation: CASTILPGSYGYTF.

The chain couples TRBV30 to TRBJ1-1, with 7 bases matching TRBD1. Germline CDR1 and CDR2: GTSNPN and SVGIG (reference sequence). CDR3 size: 14 residues. J lost 5 bases, V lost 2 bases, and 8 bases had no gene match. In DNA form, the CDR3 reads TGTGCCTGGAGTCCTCAGACAGGGAGGACTGAAGCTTTCTTT. As protein: CAWSPQTGRTEAFF.

J is TRBJ2-3 and V is TRBV7-2; D gene uncertain. Germline V gives CDR1 SGHTA, CDR2 FQGNSA. V shed 5 bases and J shed 4 bases, with 16 bases lying between them. The length of the CDR3 is 15 residues. CDR3 protein: CASSGVRVRADTQYF. The CDR3 DNA sequence: TGTGCCAGCAGCGGGGTTAGGGTTCGCGCAGATACGCAGTATTTT.

The gene calls are TRBV15 and TRBJ2-7; D unclear. Germline V gives CDR1 LNHNV, CDR2 YYDKDF (reference sequence). The CDR3 is 15 residues long. V lost 0 bases to trimming and J lost 2 bases, with 11 bases between them. CDR3 amino acids: CATSRDGPHPYEQYF. The CDR3, as DNA: TGTGCCACCAGCAGAGACGGGCCTCACCCCTACGAGCAGTACTTC. The complete variable domain, with remaining parts taken from reference TRBV15 and TRBJ2-7, reads DAMVIQNPRYQVTQFGKPVTLSCSQTLNHNVMYWYQQKSSQAPKLLFHYYDKDFNNEADTPDNFQSRRPNTSFCFLDIRSPGLGDTAMYLCATSRDGPHPYEQYFGPGTRLTVT.

The V call is TRBV6-4, the J call TRBJ2-3; 9 nucleotides align to TRBD2. After removal of 6 bases from V and 6 bases from J, the junction contained 10 bases not matched to a gene. This CDR3 region has 15 residues. The germline V gene encodes CDR1 MRHNA and CDR2 SNTAGT. CDR3 sequence reads: CASSRSGTSYDTQYF. Written as DNA, the CDR3 is TGTGCCAGCAGCCGATCCGGGACTAGCTACGATACGCAGTATTTT.

V gene TRBV9 combines with J gene TRBJ2-7, with unresolved D. CDR1 and CDR2 (germline): SGDLS, YYNGEE. This CDR3 is 13 amino acids long. V lost 0 bases, J lost 3 bases, and 7 bases lay in between. This chain's CDR3 is CASSVDALYEQYF. The DNA for the CDR3 is TGTGCCAGCAGCGTAGATGCCCTCTACGAGCAGTACTTC.